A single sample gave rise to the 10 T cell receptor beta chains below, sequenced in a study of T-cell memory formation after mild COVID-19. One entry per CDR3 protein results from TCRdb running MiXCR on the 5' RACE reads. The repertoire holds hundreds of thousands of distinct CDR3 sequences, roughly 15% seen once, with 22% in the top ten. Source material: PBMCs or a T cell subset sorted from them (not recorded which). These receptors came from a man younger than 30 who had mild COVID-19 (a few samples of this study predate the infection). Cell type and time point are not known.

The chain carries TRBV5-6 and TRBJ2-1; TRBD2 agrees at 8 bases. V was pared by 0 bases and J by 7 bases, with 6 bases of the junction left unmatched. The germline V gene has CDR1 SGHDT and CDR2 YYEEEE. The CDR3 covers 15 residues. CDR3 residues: CASSLGRTSRNEQFF. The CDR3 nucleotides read TGTGCCAGCAGCTTGGGTCGGACTAGCCGTAATGAGCAGTTCTTC.

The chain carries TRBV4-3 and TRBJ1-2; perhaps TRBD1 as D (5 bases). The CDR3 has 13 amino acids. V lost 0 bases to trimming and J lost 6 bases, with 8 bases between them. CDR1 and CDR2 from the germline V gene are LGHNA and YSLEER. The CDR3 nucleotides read TGCGCCAGCAGCCAAGATGAAGGGGATGGCTACACCTTC. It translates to CASSQDEGDGYTF.

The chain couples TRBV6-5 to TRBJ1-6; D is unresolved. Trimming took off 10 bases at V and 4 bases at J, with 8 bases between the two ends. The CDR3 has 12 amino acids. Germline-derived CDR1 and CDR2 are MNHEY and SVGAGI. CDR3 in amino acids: CATGRYNSPLHF. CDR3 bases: TGTGCCACCGGACGGTATAATTCACCCCTCCACTTT.

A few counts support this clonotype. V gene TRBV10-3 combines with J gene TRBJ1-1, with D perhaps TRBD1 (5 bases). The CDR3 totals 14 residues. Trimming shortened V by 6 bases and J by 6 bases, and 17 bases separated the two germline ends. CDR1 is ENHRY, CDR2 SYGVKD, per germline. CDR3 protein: CAISPVGGDSEAFF. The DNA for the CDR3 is TGTGCCATCAGCCCAGTCGGGGGGGACTCTGAAGCTTTCTTT.

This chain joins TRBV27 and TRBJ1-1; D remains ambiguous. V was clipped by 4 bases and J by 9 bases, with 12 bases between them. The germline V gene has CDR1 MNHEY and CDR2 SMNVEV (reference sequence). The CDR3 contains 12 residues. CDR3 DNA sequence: TGTGCCAGCAGTTCCCCGACTAGAAAAGCTTTCTTT. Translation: CASSSPTRKAFF.

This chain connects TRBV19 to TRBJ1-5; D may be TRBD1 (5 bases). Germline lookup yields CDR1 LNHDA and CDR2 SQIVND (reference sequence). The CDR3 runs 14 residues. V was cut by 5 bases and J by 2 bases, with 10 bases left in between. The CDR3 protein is CASSGVGGNQPQHF. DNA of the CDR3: TGTGCCAGTAGTGGCGTGGGGGGCAATCAGCCCCAGCATTTT.

The CDR3 DNA reads TGTGCCACCCTACGGGGGGGGGGACCTCAAGAGACCCAGTACTTC. Its protein is CATLRGGGPQETQYF. The chain uses TRBV7-2 and TRBJ2-5; 8 bases are shared with TRBD2. The germline V gene encodes CDR1 SGHTA and CDR2 FQGNSA. This CDR3 is built from 15 residues. The ends lost 10 bases at V and 2 bases at J; junction bases unmatched: 12.

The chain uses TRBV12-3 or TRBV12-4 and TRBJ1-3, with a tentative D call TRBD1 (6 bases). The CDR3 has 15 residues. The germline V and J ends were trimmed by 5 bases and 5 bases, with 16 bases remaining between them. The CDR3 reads CASSPSHGGRNTIYF. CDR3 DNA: TGTGCCAGCAGTCCCTCACACGGGGGGCGAAACACCATATATTTT.

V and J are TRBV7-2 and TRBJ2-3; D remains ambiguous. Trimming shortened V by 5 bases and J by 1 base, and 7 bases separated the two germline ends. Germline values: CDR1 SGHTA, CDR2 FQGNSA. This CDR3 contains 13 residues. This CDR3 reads CASSPGRTDTQYF. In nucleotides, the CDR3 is TGTGCCAGCAGCCCGGGTCGCACAGATACGCAGTATTTT.

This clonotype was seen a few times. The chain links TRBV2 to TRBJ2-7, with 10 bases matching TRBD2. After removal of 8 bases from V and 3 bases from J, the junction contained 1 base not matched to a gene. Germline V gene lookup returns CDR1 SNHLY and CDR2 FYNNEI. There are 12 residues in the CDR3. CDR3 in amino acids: CASVAGGYEQYF. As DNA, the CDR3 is TGTGCCAGCGTAGCGGGGGGCTACGAGCAGTACTTC. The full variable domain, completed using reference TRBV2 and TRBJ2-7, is EPEVTQTPSHQVTQMGQEVILRCVPISNHLYFYWYRQILGQKVEFLVSFYNNEISEKSEIFDDQFSVERPDGSNFTLKIRSTKLEDSAMYFCASVAGGYEQYFGPGTRLTVT.